A selection of T cell receptor beta chains follows, all from one sample in a study of cytomegalovirus exposure and HLA in healthy donors. The repertoire was sequenced with immunoSEQ multiplex PCR; TCRdb's copy has only in-frame clones and lacks some. The top ten clones hold about 1.7% of a sample with approximately 180,000 clones, about four fifths of them seen once. Material for sequencing was PBMCs. The receptors shown here come from a woman under 30 in good health and CMV-seronegative. CDR3s include the opening cysteine and the closing phenylalanine or tryptophan. The D gene is left open where the match is weak. Rows may omit the clone size; those that give it use once, few, many or a size class.

TRBV29-1	TRBD2	TRBJ2-2	NA	TGCAGCGTTGATGCGGGAGGAGACACCGGGGAGCTGTTTTTT	CSVDAGGDTGELFF
TRBV4-1	TRBD2	TRBJ2-1	NA	TGCGCCAGCAGCCAACAAACCCTAGCGGGAGGGCCGGTCAATGAGCAGTTCTTC	CASSQQTLAGGPVNEQFF
TRBV7-2	NA	TRBJ2-7	NA	TGTGCCAGCAGCCCATTGGAGGGCTTAACCTCCTACGAGCAGTACTTC	CASSPLEGLTSYEQYF
TRBV6-1	TRBD1	TRBJ1-1	few	TGTGCCAGCACCGGGGACAGGGGCGTCACTGAAGCTTTCTTT	CASTGDRGVTEAFF
TRBV5-4	TRBD1	TRBJ2-5	NA	TGTGCCAGCAGCTCGCAGGGGGCTAGAGAGACCCAGTACTTC	CASSSQGARETQYF
TRBV6-1	NA	TRBJ2-1	NA	TGTGCCAGCAGTGAAGCGTACGGTGAGCAGTTCTTC	CASSEAYGEQFF
TRBV7-6	NA	TRBJ1-4	few	TGTGCCAGCAGCTTCACCGGGATCTATGAAAAACTGTTTTTT	CASSFTGIYEKLFF
TRBV7-2	NA	TRBJ2-1	NA	TGTGCCAGCAGCTTAGCGGTCTGGAGGGGCAATGAGCAGTTCTTC	CASSLAVWRGNEQFF
TRBV28	TRBD1	TRBJ1-4	NA	TGTGCCAGCAGTTGGGGACAGGGTTTAACTAATGAAAAACTGTTTTTT	CASSWGQGLTNEKLFF
TRBV6-1	TRBD1	TRBJ1-1	few	TGTGCCAGCAGTGGACCGACAGGGGTGAACACTGAAGCTTTCTTT	CASSGPTGVNTEAFF
TRBV13	TRBD1	TRBJ1-2	NA	TGTGCCAGCTTATACAGGGGATATAACTATGGCTACACCTTC	CASLYRGYNYGYTF
TRBV28	TRBD2	TRBJ2-3	NA	TGTGCCAGCAGTACTCTTCACCCTCTAACTAGCGCCAACACAGATACGCAGTATTTT	CASSTLHPLTSANTDTQYF
TRBV7-2	NA	TRBJ2-5	NA	TGTGCCAGCAGCTCCCTTGCGGGGTACCAAGAGACCCAGTACTTC	CASSSLAGYQETQYF
TRBV13	TRBD1	TRBJ2-3	NA	TGTGCCAGCAGCAAAATTCGGGACAGAGCCAGGACAGATACGCAGTATTTT	CASSKIRDRARTDTQYF
TRBV6-1	NA	TRBJ2-1	NA	TGTGCCAGCACTGGGACTGCTGGGGAGCAGTTCTTC	CASTGTAGEQFF
TRBV4-3	NA	TRBJ2-1	few	TGCGCCAGCAGCCAAGCCTTTAGCCCCAGCGGTGAGCAGTTCTTC	CASSQAFSPSGEQFF
TRBV6-6	NA	TRBJ2-3	NA	TGTGCCAGCAGTTACTCGAAACAGGAGGGGCAGTATTTT	CASSYSKQEGQYF
TRBV7-9	TRBD1	TRBJ1-2	once	TGTGCCAGCAGCCAGGACAGGGTCGGGGGCTACACCTTC	CASSQDRVGGYTF
TRBV19	TRBD2	TRBJ2-3	NA	TGTGCCAGTATGGAGAACCCCCGGGACTACTGGTTTGGTACGCAGTATTTT	CASMENPRDYWFGTQYF
TRBV7-8	TRBD1	TRBJ1-5	NA	TGTGCCAGCAGCTTAGGGACAGGGCCCAATCAGCCCCAGCATTTT	CASSLGTGPNQPQHF
TRBV10-3	NA	TRBJ2-7	NA	TGTGCCATCAGTGATGGGGCATACGAGCAGTACTTC	CAISDGAYEQYF
TRBV11-2	TRBD1	TRBJ1-1	NA	TGTGCCAGCAGCTCCGGACAGGGGGTACCCACTGAAGCTTTCTTT	CASSSGQGVPTEAFF